This TCR beta chain was identified during a study of T cells in Graves' hyperthyroidism and ophthalmopathy. Study-level background: Peripheral blood collection took place at initial diagnosis, before any treatment.

There were TCR beta CDR3 regions amplified from RNA transcripts. The TCR CDR3 first-round RT-PCR relied on the HTBI primer set. MiXCR was run by TCRdb on the multiplex PCR reads, yielding one entry per CDR3 protein. The sample includes some 600,000 distinct CDR3 sequences, about 15% seen only once; the top ten take approximately 5.7%. The CDR3 runs 15 residues. With 7 bases clipped from V and 4 bases from J, the junction kept 9 bases outside the gene matches. As concerns this clonotype: Its matching antigen is unknown.

PBMCs stemmed from 10 ml fresh peripheral blood. Study-wide results and limits: In blood, most of the thyroid clonotypes expanded above 0.001 were also present. Ophthalmopathy prediction by the model preceded onset by a median about 6 months.

This TCR was recovered from a woman aged 25 to 45 with Graves' hyperthyroidism that later progressed to Graves' ophthalmopathy. Sample: blood. V and J are TRBV12-3 or TRBV12-4 and TRBJ1-1; 10 positions agree with TRBD1. The CDR3 protein is CASTTSRDRGTEAFF. CDR3 nucleotide sequence: TGTGCCAGCACCACGTCCCGGGACAGGGGCACTGAAGCTTTCTTT.